The 18 T cell receptor beta chains below come from one sample, sequenced in a study of blood T cell repertoires in COVID-19. The assay was immunoSEQ multiplex PCR, and TCRdb's table has in-frame clones only and misses some. Of roughly 250,000 clones in the sample, approximately 85% are singletons; the top ten hold 9.5% to 15%. Sequenced: peripheral blood. The receptors derive from a woman aged 55-70 years with active or convalescent COVID-19.

The CDR3 sequence: CASSSSGGVYNEQFF. The CDR3 DNA reads TGCGCCAGCAGCTCTAGCGGGGGGGTCTACAATGAGCAGTTCTTC. V usage is TRBV5-1 and J usage is TRBJ2-1; 12 nucleotides agree with TRBD2. Trimming took 3 bases from V and 3 from J; bases not matched to a gene: 1. The germline gives CDR1 SGHRS, CDR2 YFSETQ. The CDR3 length is 15 residues.

The CDR3 DNA sequence: TGTGCCAGCAGCCAAGTGGGGACTTTGGGACTAGCGGGGGGCCAAGAGACCCAGTACTTC. Translating it yields CASSQVGTLGLAGGQETQYF. V usage is TRBV4-2 and J usage is TRBJ2-5, with 15 nucleotides matching TRBD2. J gave up 1 base and V 1 base, and 10 bases lay outside the gene matches. CDR1 and CDR2 from the germline V gene are LGHNA and YNFKEQ. CDR3 size: 20 residues.

This chain uses TRBV15 with TRBJ1-4; D is uncertain. Germline lookup yields CDR1 LNHNV and CDR2 YYDKDF (reference sequence). CDR3 length: 12 residues. Trimming took 1 base from V and 8 from J, leaving 5 bases between them. The DNA of the CDR3 is TGTGCCACCAGCAGAGCTAGGGAAAAACTGTTTTTT. This translates into CATSRAREKLFF. The full variable domain, with the rest looked up from reference TRBV15 and TRBJ1-4, is DAMVIQNPRYQVTQFGKPVTLSCSQTLNHNVMYWYQQKSSQAPKLLFHYYDKDFNNEADTPDNFQSRRPNTSFCFLDIRSPGLGDTAMYLCATSRAREKLFFGSGTQLSVL.

This chain connects TRBV7-2 to TRBJ2-5; D perhaps matches TRBD2 (5 bases). V dropped 7 bases and J dropped 2 bases, with 11 bases sitting between them. The CDR3 sequence is 13 residues long. Germline V gives CDR1 SGHTA, CDR2 FQGNSA. The CDR3 DNA is TGTGCCAGCACCCCCGGGATGCAAGAGACCCAGTACTTC. Translation: CASTPGMQETQYF.

The chain joins TRBV7-9 to TRBJ1-4; tentative D call: TRBD1 (6 bases). V was trimmed by 3 bases and J by 5 bases, leaving 13 bases between them. CDR3 length equals 15 residues. The germline V gene has CDR1 SEHNR and CDR2 FQNEAQ (reference sequence). The CDR3: CASSLADSINEKLFF. The DNA of the CDR3 is TGTGCCAGCAGCTTGGCGGACAGTATAAATGAAAAACTGTTTTTT. Drawing the rest from reference TRBV7-9 and TRBJ1-4, the complete variable domain is DTGVSQNPRHKITKRGQNVTFRCDPISEHNRLYWYRQTLGQGPEFLTYFQNEAQLEKSRLLSDRFSAERPKGSFSTLEIQRTEQGDSAMYLCASSLADSINEKLFFGSGTQLSVL.

V is TRBV7-9 and J is TRBJ2-2; 8 nucleotides align to TRBD1. Germline V gene lookup returns CDR1 SEHNR and CDR2 FQNEAQ (reference sequence). Trimming at V came to 1 base and at J to 4 bases, leaving 8 bases not matched to a gene. This CDR3 is 17 amino acids long. The CDR3 DNA is TGTGCCAGCAGCTTAGGCATGGGACAGGAGAGCACCGGGGAGCTGTTTTTT. Encoded protein: CASSLGMGQESTGELFF.

This clone was detected once. This sequence joins TRBV5-1 and TRBJ1-5, with a weak D call TRBD1 (5 bases). Germline-derived CDR1 and CDR2 are SGHRS and YFSETQ. V lost 1 base and J 3 bases, leaving 14 bases between the germline ends. This CDR3 contains 16 residues. Written as DNA, the CDR3 is TGCGCCAGCAGCTTGTCCCCTGGGGCTTTCAATCAGCCCCAGCATTTT. This codes for CASSLSPGAFNQPQHF.

This chain links TRBV7-2 with TRBJ1-5, with 7 bases that match TRBD1. V lost 4 bases, J lost 3 bases, and 6 bases stayed unmatched. CDR3 length equals 15 residues. Germline values: CDR1 SGHTA, CDR2 FQGNSA. The CDR3 bases are TGTGCCAGCAGCTCCTTTGGACAGGTCAATCAGCCCCAGCATTTT. Protein sequence: CASSSFGQVNQPQHF.

The rearrangement joins TRBV4-1 to TRBJ2-5; TRBD2 matches at 12 bases. J lost 1 base, V lost 0 bases, and 9 bases had no gene match. The CDR3 has 19 amino acids. The germline CDR1 and CDR2 sequences are MGHRA and YSYEKL. CDR3 loop: CASSQDGPTSGGTQETQYF. DNA for the CDR3: TGCGCCAGCAGCCAAGATGGGCCTACTAGCGGGGGGACCCAAGAGACCCAGTACTTC.

The V call is TRBV18, the J call TRBJ1-6; D possibly corresponds to TRBD1 (6 bases). Germline values: CDR1 KGHSH, CDR2 LQKENI. The CDR3 totals 16 residues. With 3 bases removed from V and 0 bases from J, the gap between germline ends came to 9 bases. CDR3 sequence (DNA): TGTGCCAGCTCACCCAGAGGGGGCTCCTATAATTCACCCCTCCACTTT. Its translation is CASSPRGGSYNSPLHF.

This sequence joins TRBV7-9 and TRBJ2-7; a weak D match, TRBD1 (6 bases). The CDR3 totals 12 residues. V shed 5 bases and J shed 3 bases, with 8 bases lying between them. The V gene's germline CDR1 is SEHNR and CDR2 FQNEAQ (reference sequence). CDR3 in amino acids: CASSQQGYEQYF. The CDR3 DNA sequence: TGTGCCAGCAGCCAACAGGGCTACGAGCAGTACTTC.

This clone was detected only a few times. V gene TRBV5-1 combines with J gene TRBJ1-2; 7 bases map to TRBD1. CDR1 and CDR2 from the germline V gene are SGHRS and YFSETQ. CDR3 length equals 12 residues. V was pared by 0 bases and J by 8 bases, with 1 base of the junction left unmatched. The CDR3 loop reads CASSLEGGGYTF. DNA for the CDR3: TGCGCCAGCAGCTTGGAAGGGGGCGGCTACACCTTC.

The gene calls are TRBV7-7 and TRBJ2-5; D remains ambiguous. CDR3 size: 13 residues. V was cut by 2 bases and J by 5 bases, with 9 bases left in between. CDR1 is SSHAT, CDR2 FNYEAQ, per germline (reference sequence). In DNA form, the CDR3 reads TGTGCCAGCAGCTTACAGGAACCCGAGACCCAGTACTTC. It yields the protein CASSLQEPETQYF.

The rearrangement joins TRBV7-3 to TRBJ2-6, with 10 bases lining up with TRBD2. After removal of 2 bases from V and 4 bases from J, the junction contained 5 bases not matched to a gene. Germline V gene lookup returns CDR1 SGHTA and CDR2 FQGTGA. The CDR3 spans 17 residues. CDR3 bases: TGTGCCAGCAGCTTAGGAGCGGGGGGGCCCGGGGCCAACGTCCTGACTTTC. This translates into CASSLGAGGPGANVLTF.

The chain combines TRBV18 with TRBJ1-2; unclear D gene. The CDR3 loop spans 12 amino acids. V lost 6 bases, J lost 6 bases, and 11 bases lay in between. Germline CDR1 is KGHSH and CDR2 is LQKENI. CDR3 DNA sequence: TGTGCCAGCTCCCGGAGGTCCGATGGCTACACCTTC. It specifies CASSRRSDGYTF. The full variable domain, rest sourced from reference TRBV18 and TRBJ1-2, is NAGVMQNPRHLVRRRGQEARLRCSPMKGHSHVYWYRQLPEEGLKFMVYLQKENIIDESGMPKERFSAEFPKEGPSILRIQQVVRGDSAAYFCASSRRSDGYTFGSGTRLTVV.

This rearrangement joins TRBV5-1 to TRBJ2-1; the match to TRBD1 covers 12 bases. Germline assignment: CDR1 SGHRS and CDR2 YFSETQ. Germline trimming cut 4 bases from V and 1 base from J; bases unmatched to any gene: 6. CDR3 length: 17 residues. The CDR3 sequence is CASSPGTGGLSYNEQFF. Here the CDR3 DNA reads TGCGCCAGCAGCCCAGGGACAGGGGGCCTGTCCTACAATGAGCAGTTCTTC.

The V gene is TRBV6-2 or TRBV6-3, the J gene TRBJ2-5; D might be TRBD2 (6 bases). V lost 4 bases to trimming and J lost 2 bases, with 14 bases between them. CDR1 and CDR2 from the germline V gene are MNHEY and SVGEGT. CDR3 length: 15 amino acids. The CDR3 region is CASSSVGTAQETQYF. The CDR3, as DNA: TGTGCCAGCAGTTCGGTAGGGACTGCTCAAGAGACCCAGTACTTC.

This chain connects TRBV6-5 to TRBJ1-1; 8 bases map to TRBD1. V shed 4 bases, J shed 1 base, and the junction held 5 bases outside the gene matches. The CDR3 has 15 residues. Germline CDR1 MNHEY, CDR2 SVGAGI. The CDR3 is CASSSTGGANTEAFF. CDR3 bases: TGTGCCAGCAGTTCTACAGGGGGGGCGAACACTGAAGCTTTCTTT.